Following are 5 T cell receptor beta chains from one sample sequenced in a study of identical twins. MiXCR, run by TCRdb on the 5' RACE reads, gives a single entry per CDR3 protein. The sample includes about 190,000 distinct CDR3 sequences, about 16% of them seen just once. The data also belong to a second study, concerning T cells expressing NK-cell markers.

Sequencing input: CD8+ T cells sorted from blood. The receptors shown here come from a woman younger than 35 in good health.

A few counts support this clonotype. The J gene is TRBJ1-2, the V gene TRBV4-1; D is perhaps TRBD1 (5 bases). The length of the CDR3 is 18 residues. Germline CDR1 and CDR2: MGHRA and YSYEKL. V lost 1 base to trimming and J lost 6 bases, with 24 bases between them. The CDR3 nucleotides read TGCGCCAGCAGCCAAGCCCCATTGGTTCGGGGGGAAGAAGATGGCTACACCTTC. It is translated as CASSQAPLVRGEEDGYTF.

The table lists this clonotype with a few counts. The rearrangement uses TRBV4-2 and TRBJ2-1, with TRBD2 matching 10 bases. V dropped 0 bases and J dropped 1; count of bases not matched to a gene: 6. The CDR3 has 18 residues. CDR1 is LGHNA, CDR2 YNFKEQ, per germline. CDR3: CASSQEHSGGNSYNEQFF. Written as DNA, the CDR3 is TGTGCCAGCAGCCAAGAACATAGCGGGGGGAATTCCTACAATGAGCAGTTCTTC.

This sequence joins TRBV27 and TRBJ2-2, with D hard to call. The V and J ends lost 1 base and 3 bases respectively, with 3 bases between them. This CDR3 is 13 amino acids long. The germline gives CDR1 MNHEY, CDR2 SMNVEV (reference sequence). The CDR3 loop is CASSLFDTGELFF. The CDR3 DNA is TGTGCCAGCAGTTTATTTGACACCGGGGAGCTGTTTTTT.

J is TRBJ2-7 and V is TRBV4-3, with D unclear. Trimming took off 0 bases at V and 5 bases at J, with 5 bases between the two ends. The length of the CDR3 is 12 residues. Germline CDR1 and CDR2: LGHNA and YSLEER. As DNA, the CDR3 is TGCGCCAGCAGCCAAGATTTCCACGAGCAGTACTTC. Translation gives CASSQDFHEQYF.

In its sample, this clonotype was seen a few times. V usage is TRBV20-1 and J usage is TRBJ1-3; D ambiguous. V gave up 0 bases and J gave up 7 bases, with 4 bases separating them. CDR3 length: 11 amino acids. In germline, CDR1 is DFQATT, CDR2 SNEGSKA (reference sequence). CDR3 bases: TGCAGTGCTAGAGATTTCAACACCATATATTTT. Translation: CSARDFNTIYF.